The T cell receptor (beta chain) under discussion was sequenced for a study of T cells in Graves' hyperthyroidism and ophthalmopathy. Study observations and caveats: Blood samples included most of the expanded thyroid clonotypes exceeding 0.001.

The table lists this clonotype with many counts. Its target is not known. Germline V gene sequence: CDR1 DFQATT, CDR2 SNEGSKA (reference sequence). The length of the CDR3 is 14 residues. Trimming pared 0 bases from V and 1 base from J, leaving 8 bases between. An absence of ophthalmopathy progression within 18 months meant stable Graves' hyperthyroidism. Exclusions: uncontrolled infection, other autoimmune disease, pregnancy, lactation. The PBMCs were sourced from fresh peripheral blood (about 9.7 ml). The CDR3 regions of TCR beta were amplified from RNA transcripts. HTBI primers drove first-round RT-PCR of the TCR CDR3. Each CDR3 protein gets one entry after TCRdb re-called the multiplex PCR reads with MiXCR. This table holds 92,000 or so distinct CDR3 sequences, over 50% found once.

The gene calls are TRBV20-1 and TRBJ2-3; no clear D. Material for sequencing was blood. The receptor comes from a woman in her 40s with Graves' hyperthyroidism. The CDR3 DNA is TGCAGTGCTAGAGAGGGCAGCCGCACAGATACGCAGTATTTT. Translated, it gives CSAREGSRTDTQYF.